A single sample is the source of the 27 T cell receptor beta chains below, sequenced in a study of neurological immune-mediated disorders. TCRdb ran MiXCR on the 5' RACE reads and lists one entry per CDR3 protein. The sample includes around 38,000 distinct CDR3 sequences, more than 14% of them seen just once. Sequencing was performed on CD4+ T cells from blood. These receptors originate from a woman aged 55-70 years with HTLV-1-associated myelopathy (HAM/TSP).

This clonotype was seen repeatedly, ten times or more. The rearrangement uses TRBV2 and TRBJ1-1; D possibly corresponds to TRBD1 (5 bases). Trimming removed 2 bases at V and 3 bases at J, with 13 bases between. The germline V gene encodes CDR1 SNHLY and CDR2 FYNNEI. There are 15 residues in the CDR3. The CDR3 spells CASSEMYRRDTEAFF. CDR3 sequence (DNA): TGTGCCAGCAGTGAAATGTACAGGAGGGACACTGAAGCTTTCTTT. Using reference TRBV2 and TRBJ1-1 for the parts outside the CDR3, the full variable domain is EPEVTQTPSHQVTQMGQEVILRCVPISNHLYFYWYRQILGQKVEFLVSFYNNEISEKSEIFDDQFSVERPDGSNFTLKIRSTKLEDSAMYFCASSEMYRRDTEAFFGQGTRLTVV.

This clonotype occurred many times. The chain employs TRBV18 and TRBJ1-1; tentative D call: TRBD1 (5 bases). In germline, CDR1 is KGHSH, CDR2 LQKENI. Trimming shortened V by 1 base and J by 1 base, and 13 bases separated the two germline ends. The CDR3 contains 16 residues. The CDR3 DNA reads TGTGCCAGCTCACCACAGGGGCCCACTTCGAACACTGAAGCTTTCTTT. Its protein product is CASSPQGPTSNTEAFF.

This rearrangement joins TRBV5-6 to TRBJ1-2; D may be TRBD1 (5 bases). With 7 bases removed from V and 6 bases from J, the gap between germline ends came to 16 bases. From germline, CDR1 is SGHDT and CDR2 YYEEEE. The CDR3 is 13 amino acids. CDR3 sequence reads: CASPLRQIHGYTF. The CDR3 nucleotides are TGTGCCAGCCCTCTTCGACAGATTCATGGCTACACCTTC.

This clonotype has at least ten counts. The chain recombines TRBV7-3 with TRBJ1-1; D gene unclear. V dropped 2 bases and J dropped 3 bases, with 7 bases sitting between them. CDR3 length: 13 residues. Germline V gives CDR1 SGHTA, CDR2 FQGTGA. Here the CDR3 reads CASSLYRDTEAFF. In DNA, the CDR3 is TGTGCCAGCAGCTTATACCGAGACACTGAAGCTTTCTTT.

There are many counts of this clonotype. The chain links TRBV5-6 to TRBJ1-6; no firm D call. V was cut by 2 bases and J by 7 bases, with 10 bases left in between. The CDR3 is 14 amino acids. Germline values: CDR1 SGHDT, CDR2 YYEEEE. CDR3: CASSLTFGNSPLHF. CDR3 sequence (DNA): TGTGCCAGCAGCTTAACCTTTGGGAATTCACCCCTCCACTTT.

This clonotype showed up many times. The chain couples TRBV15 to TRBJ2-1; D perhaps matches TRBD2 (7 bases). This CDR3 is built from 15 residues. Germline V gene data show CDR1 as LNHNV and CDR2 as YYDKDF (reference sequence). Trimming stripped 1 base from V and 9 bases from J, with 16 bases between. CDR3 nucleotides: TGTGCCACCAGCAGAGCGGGGGGCTCTCCGGGTGAGCAGTTCTTC. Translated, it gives CATSRAGGSPGEQFF.

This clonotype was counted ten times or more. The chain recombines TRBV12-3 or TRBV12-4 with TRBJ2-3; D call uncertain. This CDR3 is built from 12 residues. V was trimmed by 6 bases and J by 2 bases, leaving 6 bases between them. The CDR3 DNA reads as TGTGCCAGCAGGCTCAACACAGATACGCAGTATTTT. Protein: CASRLNTDTQYF.

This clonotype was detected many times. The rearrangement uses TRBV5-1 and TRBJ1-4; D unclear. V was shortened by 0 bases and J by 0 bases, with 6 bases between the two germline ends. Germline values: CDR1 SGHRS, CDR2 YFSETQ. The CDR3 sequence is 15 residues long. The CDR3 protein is CASSLAASTNEKLFF. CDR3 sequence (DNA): TGCGCCAGCAGCTTGGCGGCGTCAACTAATGAAAAACTGTTTTTT.

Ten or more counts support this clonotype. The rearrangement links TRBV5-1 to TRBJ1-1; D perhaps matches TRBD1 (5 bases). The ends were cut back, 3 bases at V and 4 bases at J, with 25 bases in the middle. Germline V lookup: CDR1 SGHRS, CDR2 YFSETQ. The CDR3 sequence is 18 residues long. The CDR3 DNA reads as TGCGCCAGCAGCTCGAGAGTCAGGGAAACCCTTGGTGGCACTGAAGCTTTCTTT. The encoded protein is CASSSRVRETLGGTEAFF.

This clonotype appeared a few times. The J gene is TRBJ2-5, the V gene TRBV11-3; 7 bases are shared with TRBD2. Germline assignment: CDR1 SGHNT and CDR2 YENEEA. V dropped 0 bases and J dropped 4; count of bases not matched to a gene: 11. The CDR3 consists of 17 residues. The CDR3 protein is CASSLDYRHAGVETQYF. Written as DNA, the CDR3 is TGTGCCAGCAGCTTAGATTACCGGCACGCGGGAGTAGAGACCCAGTACTTC.

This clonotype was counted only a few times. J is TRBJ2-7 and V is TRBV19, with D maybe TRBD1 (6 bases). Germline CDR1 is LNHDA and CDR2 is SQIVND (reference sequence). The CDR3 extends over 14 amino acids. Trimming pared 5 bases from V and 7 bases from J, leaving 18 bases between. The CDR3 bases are TGTGCCAGTAGTCCATCCGACAGGTCGTCTGAGCAGTACTTC. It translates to CASSPSDRSSEQYF.

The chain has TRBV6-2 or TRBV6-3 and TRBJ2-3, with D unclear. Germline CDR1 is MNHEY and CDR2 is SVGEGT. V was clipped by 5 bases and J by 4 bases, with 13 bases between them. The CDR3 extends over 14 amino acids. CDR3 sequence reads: CASSALRSSDTQYF. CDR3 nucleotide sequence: TGTGCCAGCAGTGCGCTCAGGTCCTCAGATACGCAGTATTTT.

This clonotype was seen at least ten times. CDR3 protein: CASSSPGQANSNQPQHF. CDR3 nucleotide sequence: TGTGCCAGCAGTTCGCCCGGACAGGCTAATAGCAATCAGCCCCAGCATTTT. The genes are TRBV12-3 or TRBV12-4 and TRBJ1-5; 7 bases agree with TRBD1. The CDR3 sequence is 17 residues long. The J segment lost 0 bases and the V segment lost 4 bases, leaving 9 bases of the junction unmatched.

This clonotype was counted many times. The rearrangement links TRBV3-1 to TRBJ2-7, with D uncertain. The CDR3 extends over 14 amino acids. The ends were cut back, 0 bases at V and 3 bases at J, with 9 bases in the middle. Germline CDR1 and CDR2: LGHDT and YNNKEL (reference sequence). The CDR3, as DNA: TGTGCCAGCAGCCAAGAGCTGAACCTCTACGAGCAGTACTTC. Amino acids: CASSQELNLYEQYF.

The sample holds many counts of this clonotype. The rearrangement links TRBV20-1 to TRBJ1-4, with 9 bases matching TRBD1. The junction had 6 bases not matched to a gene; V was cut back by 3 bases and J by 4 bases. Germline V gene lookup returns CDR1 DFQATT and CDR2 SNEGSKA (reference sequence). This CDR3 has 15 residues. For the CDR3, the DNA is TGCAGTGCTAGTGAACCGGGACAGGGTAATGAAAAACTGTTTTTT. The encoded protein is CSASEPGQGNEKLFF.

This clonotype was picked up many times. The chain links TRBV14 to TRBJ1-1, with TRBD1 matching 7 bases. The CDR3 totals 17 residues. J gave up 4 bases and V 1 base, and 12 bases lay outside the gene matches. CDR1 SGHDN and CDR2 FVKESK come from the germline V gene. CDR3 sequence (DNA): TGTGCCAGCAGCCAAGTCCGATCGACAGGGTACGGCACTGAAGCTTTCTTT. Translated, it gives CASSQVRSTGYGTEAFF. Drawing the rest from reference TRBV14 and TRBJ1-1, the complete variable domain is EAGVTQFPSHSVIEKGQTVTLRCDPISGHDNLYWYRRVMGKEIKFLLHFVKESKQDESGMPNNRFLAERTGGTYSTLKVQPAELEDSGVYFCASSQVRSTGYGTEAFFGQGTRLTVV.

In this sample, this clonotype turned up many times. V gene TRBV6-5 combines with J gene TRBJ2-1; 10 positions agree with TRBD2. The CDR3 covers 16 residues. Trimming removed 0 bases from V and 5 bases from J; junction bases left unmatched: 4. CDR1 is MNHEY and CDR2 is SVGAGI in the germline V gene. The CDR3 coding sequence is TGTGCCAGCAGTTACTCATCAGCGGGGGGGAACAATGAGCAGTTCTTC. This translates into CASSYSSAGGNNEQFF.

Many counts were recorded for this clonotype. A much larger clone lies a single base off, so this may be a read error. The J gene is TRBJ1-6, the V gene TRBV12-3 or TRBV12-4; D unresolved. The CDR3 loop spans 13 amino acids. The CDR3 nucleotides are TGTGCCAGCAGCTTAGGCTATAATTCACCCCCCCACTTT. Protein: CASSLGYNSPPHF.

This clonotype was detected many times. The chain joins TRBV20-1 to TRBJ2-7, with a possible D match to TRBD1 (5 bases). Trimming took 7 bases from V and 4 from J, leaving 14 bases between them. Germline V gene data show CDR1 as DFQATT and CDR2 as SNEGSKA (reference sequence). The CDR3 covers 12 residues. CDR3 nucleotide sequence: TGCAGTGTACTAAGGGGTGGTTACGAGCAGTACTTC. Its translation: CSVLRGGYEQYF.

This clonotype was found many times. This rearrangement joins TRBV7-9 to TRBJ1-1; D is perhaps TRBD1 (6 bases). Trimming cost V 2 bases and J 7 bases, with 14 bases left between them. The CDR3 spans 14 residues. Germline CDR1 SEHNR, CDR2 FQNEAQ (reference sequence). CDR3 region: CASSLSGTSNEAFF. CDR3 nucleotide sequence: TGTGCCAGCAGCTTATCCGGGACATCAAATGAAGCTTTCTTT.

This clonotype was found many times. The CDR3 DNA is TGCGCCAGCAGGGTCGGGACGGAGGATGACCCTTATGGCTACACCTTC. Translation: CASRVGTEDDPYGYTF. This chain uses TRBV10-1 with TRBJ1-2; tentative D call: TRBD1 (5 bases). The CDR3 contains 16 residues. V was cut by 6 bases and J by 5 bases, with 22 bases left in between. The germline CDR1 and CDR2 sequences are WNHNN and SYGVQD (reference sequence).

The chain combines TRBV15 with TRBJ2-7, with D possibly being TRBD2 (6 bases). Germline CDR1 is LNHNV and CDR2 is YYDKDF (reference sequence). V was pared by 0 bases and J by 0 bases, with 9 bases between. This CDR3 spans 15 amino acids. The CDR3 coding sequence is TGTGCCACCAGCAGAGAGCGGGACCACTCCTACGAGCAGTACTTC. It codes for CATSRERDHSYEQYF.

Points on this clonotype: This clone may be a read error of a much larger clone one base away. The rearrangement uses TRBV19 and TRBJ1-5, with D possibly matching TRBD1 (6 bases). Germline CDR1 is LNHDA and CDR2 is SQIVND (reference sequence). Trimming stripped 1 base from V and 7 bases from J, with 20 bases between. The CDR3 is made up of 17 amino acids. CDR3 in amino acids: CASSIVRAGAPRQPQHF. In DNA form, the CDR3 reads TGTGCCAGTAGTATAGTCCGGGCAGGGGCCCCCAGGCAGCCCCAGCATTTT.

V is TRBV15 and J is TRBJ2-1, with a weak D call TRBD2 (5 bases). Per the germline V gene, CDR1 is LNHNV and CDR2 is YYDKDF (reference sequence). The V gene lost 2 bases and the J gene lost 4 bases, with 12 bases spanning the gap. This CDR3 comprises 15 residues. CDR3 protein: CATSRNGDAYNEQFF. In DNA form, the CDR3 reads TGTGCCACCAGCAGAAACGGGGATGCATACAATGAGCAGTTCTTC.

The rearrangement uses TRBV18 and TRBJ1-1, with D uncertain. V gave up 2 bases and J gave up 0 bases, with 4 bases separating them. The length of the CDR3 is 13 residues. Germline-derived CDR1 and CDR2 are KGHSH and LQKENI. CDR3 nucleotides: TGTGCCAGCTCACCAGAGGTGAACACTGAAGCTTTCTTT. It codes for CASSPEVNTEAFF.

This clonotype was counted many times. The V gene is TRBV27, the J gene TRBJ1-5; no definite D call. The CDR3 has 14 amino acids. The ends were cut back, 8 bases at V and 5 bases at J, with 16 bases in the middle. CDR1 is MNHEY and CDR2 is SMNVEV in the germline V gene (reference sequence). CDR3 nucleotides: TGTGCCAGCGCCTGGTCCTTCACTTATCAGCCCCAGCATTTT. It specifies CASAWSFTYQPQHF.

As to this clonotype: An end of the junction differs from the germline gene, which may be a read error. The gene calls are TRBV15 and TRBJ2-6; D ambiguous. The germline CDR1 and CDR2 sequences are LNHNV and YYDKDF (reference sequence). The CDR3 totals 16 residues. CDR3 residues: CTTSRVGLYGANVLTF. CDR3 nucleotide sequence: TGTACCACCAGCAGAGTAGGGTTATATGGGGCCAACGTCCTGACTTTC.